A single TCR beta chain is shown here with its context. The record originates from a study of blood T cell repertoires in COVID-19. The data were produced by immunoSEQ multiplex PCR, yet TCRdb's version contains in-frame clones alone and is incomplete. Of about 240,000 clones in the sample, around four fifths were seen once. The TCR sequence derives from a woman aged 55-70 years with active or convalescent COVID-19. What was sequenced was peripheral blood.

The CDR3 DNA reads TGTGCCTGGAGTGTACAGATGGGTGAGCAGTTCTTC. Translation: CAWSVQMGEQFF. The rearrangement links TRBV30 to TRBJ2-1; unclear D gene. V lost 0 bases and J 9 bases, leaving 9 bases between the germline ends. The CDR3 sequence is 12 residues long. Per the germline V gene, CDR1 is GTSNPN and CDR2 is SVGIG (reference sequence).